This is a list of T cell receptor beta chains from one sample in a study of blood T cell repertoires in COVID-19. Data came from immunoSEQ multiplex PCR; TCRdb stores just in-frame clones and leaves some out. Here the sample spans roughly 130,000 clones, about 85% being singletons. What was sequenced was peripheral blood. The receptors originated from a man between 35 and 55 years old with active or convalescent COVID-19. CDR3s include the opening cysteine and the closing phenylalanine or tryptophan. D genes are given only for firm matches. Clone size is not always given. Where it is, it says once, few, many or a class for expanded clones.

J gene: TRBJ2-5
V gene: TRBV18
clone size: NA
D gene: TRBD1
CDR3 protein: CASSPGTGEETQYF
CDR3 DNA: TGTGCCAGCTCACCCGGGACAGGGGAAGAGACCCAGTACTTC

J gene: TRBJ1-1
V gene: TRBV11-2
clone size: NA
D gene: NA
CDR3 protein: CASSPLRENTEAFF
CDR3 DNA: TGTGCCAGCAGCCCTCTCAGGGAGAACACTGAAGCTTTCTTT

J gene: TRBJ1-6
V gene: TRBV19
clone size: NA
D gene: NA
CDR3 protein: CASEGEYNSPLHF
CDR3 DNA: TGTGCCAGCGAGGGAGAATATAATTCACCCCTCCACTTT

J gene: TRBJ2-5
V gene: TRBV24-1
clone size: NA
D gene: TRBD1
CDR3 protein: CATSSGRAGGFQETQYF
CDR3 DNA: TGTGCCACCAGTTCCGGGCGGGCAGGGGGATTTCAAGAGACCCAGTACTTC

J gene: TRBJ1-4
V gene: TRBV5-1
clone size: NA
D gene: NA
CDR3 protein: CASSFLGTQNEKLFF
CDR3 DNA: TGCGCCAGCAGCTTTCTTGGGACACAGAATGAAAAACTGTTTTTT

J gene: TRBJ2-1
V gene: TRBV6-5
clone size: NA
D gene: TRBD2
CDR3 protein: CASRSSGGPYNEQFF
CDR3 DNA: TGTGCCAGCAGATCTAGCGGGGGCCCTTACAATGAGCAGTTCTTC

J gene: TRBJ1-2
V gene: TRBV7-9
clone size: NA
D gene: TRBD1
CDR3 protein: CASSQKTGGTF
CDR3 DNA: TGTGCCAGCAGCCAAAAAACAGGGGGAACCTTC

J gene: TRBJ1-6
V gene: TRBV19
clone size: NA
D gene: TRBD1
CDR3 protein: CASNSGTGGNSPLHF
CDR3 DNA: TGTGCCAGTAACAGCGGGACAGGGGGGAATTCACCCCTCCACTTT

J gene: TRBJ2-7
V gene: TRBV24-1
clone size: NA
D gene: TRBD1
CDR3 protein: CATATRTGGGEQYF
CDR3 DNA: TGTGCCACAGCTACCCGGACAGGGGGCGGAGAGCAGTACTTC

J gene: TRBJ2-7
V gene: TRBV12-3/TRBV12-4
clone size: NA
D gene: NA
CDR3 protein: CASSLTNYEQYF
CDR3 DNA: TGTGCCAGCAGTCTAACTAACTACGAGCAGTACTTC

J gene: TRBJ1-1
V gene: TRBV5-6
clone size: NA
D gene: NA
CDR3 protein: CASSLEGRRGENTEAFF
CDR3 DNA: TGTGCCAGCAGCTTAGAAGGCCGTCGGGGGGAGAACACTGAAGCTTTCTTT

J gene: TRBJ1-1
V gene: TRBV7-2
clone size: once
D gene: NA
CDR3 protein: CASSLAGGMNTEAFF
CDR3 DNA: TGTGCCAGCAGCTTAGCAGGGGGTATGAACACTGAAGCTTTCTTT

J gene: TRBJ1-5
V gene: TRBV4-1
clone size: NA
D gene: NA
CDR3 protein: CASSRDIPYNQPQHF
CDR3 DNA: TGCGCCAGCAGCCGGGACATACCGTACAATCAGCCCCAGCATTTT

J gene: TRBJ2-2
V gene: TRBV4-1
clone size: NA
D gene: TRBD2
CDR3 protein: CASSQDPGTSASTGELFF
CDR3 DNA: TGCGCCAGCAGCCAAGACCCCGGGACTAGCGCCTCTACCGGGGAGCTGTTTTTT

J gene: TRBJ1-3
V gene: TRBV6-5
clone size: NA
D gene: NA
CDR3 protein: CASSREAGNTIYF
CDR3 DNA: TGTGCCAGTTCAAGAGAAGCTGGAAACACCATATATTTT

J gene: TRBJ2-7
V gene: TRBV27
clone size: NA
D gene: TRBD2
CDR3 protein: CASSLSKAGGVYEQYF
CDR3 DNA: TGTGCCAGCAGTTTATCGAAAGCGGGGGGGGTATACGAGCAGTACTTC

J gene: TRBJ2-1
V gene: TRBV2
clone size: once
D gene: TRBD2
CDR3 protein: CASSEGRGGHNEQFF
CDR3 DNA: TGTGCCAGCAGTGAAGGGCGGGGGGGCCACAATGAGCAGTTCTTC

J gene: TRBJ2-1
V gene: TRBV2
clone size: NA
D gene: NA
CDR3 protein: CASSGAAGKINEQFF
CDR3 DNA: TGTGCCAGCAGTGGGGCGGCAGGGAAAATCAATGAGCAGTTCTTC

J gene: TRBJ2-5
V gene: TRBV19
clone size: once
D gene: NA
CDR3 protein: CASSTAVGQNQETQYF
CDR3 DNA: TGTGCCAGTAGTACCGCGGTCGGACAGAACCAAGAGACCCAGTACTTC

J gene: TRBJ1-1
V gene: TRBV19
clone size: NA
D gene: NA
CDR3 protein: CASSATRGLGGQNTEAFF
CDR3 DNA: TGTGCCAGTAGTGCCACCCGCGGACTAGGAGGACAAAACACTGAAGCTTTCTTT